The 25 T cell receptor beta chains below were found in one sample sequenced in a study of metastatic and nonmetastatic thyroid tumors. From the PCR reads, TCRdb re-called clones with MiXCR. The sample records roughly 59,000 clones, about 16% being singletons. Thyroid surgery took place with no prior treatment in any patient. Sequencing was done on a sample of blood. The receptor set was obtained from a male donor with papillary thyroid cancer or a benign thyroid nodule (not recorded which). Some clones in this sample may be carry-over from other donors' samples.

V usage is TRBV18 and J usage is TRBJ2-1; D possibly corresponds to TRBD2 (6 bases). The germline V gene has CDR1 KGHSH and CDR2 LQKENI. Trimming took off 0 bases at V and 6 bases at J, with 15 bases between the two ends. The CDR3 is 16 amino acids. The CDR3 nucleotides are TGTGCCAGCTCACCACCGAGGGCTAGCGTGACCAATGAGCAGTTCTTC. The encoded protein is CASSPPRASVTNEQFF.

CDR3 in amino acids: CASSQAGGPYYEQYV. As DNA, the CDR3 is TGTGCCAGCAGCCAGGCGGGAGGCCCCTACTACGAGCAGTACGTC. The genes are TRBV7-8 and TRBJ2-7, with 8 bases matching TRBD2. The CDR3 runs to 15 residues. The V gene's germline CDR1 is SGHVS and CDR2 FQNEAQ. V shed 5 bases and J 3 bases; nucleotides not matched to a gene: 9.

This clone was counted at least ten times. The CDR3 nucleotides are TGTGCCAGCCTGGGGATCATGAACACTGAAGCTTTCTTT. Translation gives CASLGIMNTEAFF. V gene TRBV19 combines with J gene TRBJ1-1; D unclear. The V gene's germline CDR1 is LNHDA and CDR2 SQIVND (reference sequence). Trimming shortened V by 9 bases and J by 0 bases, and 11 bases separated the two germline ends. This CDR3 comprises 13 residues.

There are a few counts of this clone. This chain links TRBV28 with TRBJ1-2, with 12 bases fitting TRBD1. The CDR3 is made up of 14 amino acids. Germline V CDR1 and CDR2: MDHEN, SYDVKM. The junction had 6 bases not matched to a gene; V was cut back by 6 bases and J by 7 bases. CDR3 region: CASSPGQGAFGYTF. DNA for the CDR3: TGTGCCAGCAGCCCGGGACAGGGGGCGTTTGGCTACACCTTC.

This clone was detected ten times or more. V usage is TRBV7-3 and J usage is TRBJ2-5; possibly TRBD1 for D (6 bases). CDR1 is SGHTA, CDR2 FQGTGA, per germline. The CDR3 is 13 amino acids. V gave up 4 bases and J gave up 4 bases, with 10 bases separating them. CDR3 region: CASSYGQLETQYF. For the CDR3, the DNA is TGTGCCAGCAGCTACGGACAGCTAGAGACCCAGTACTTC.

This clone was detected a few times. J is TRBJ2-3 and V is TRBV6-2 or TRBV6-3; D remains unclear. Germline V CDR1 and CDR2: MNHEY, SVGEGT. The CDR3 contains 16 residues. V lost 0 bases, J lost 5 bases, and 15 bases lay in between. The CDR3: CASSYSGKKGRDTQYF. The CDR3 region has the DNA TGTGCCAGCAGTTACTCGGGGAAAAAGGGCAGAGATACGCAGTATTTT.

This clone was detected many times. The chain has TRBV19 and TRBJ1-5, with TRBD1 matching 9 bases. CDR3 length equals 15 residues. V shed 7 bases and J 4 bases; nucleotides not matched to a gene: 8. Germline loops: CDR1 LNHDA, CDR2 SQIVND (reference sequence). The CDR3 sequence is CASIQSGTGNQPQHF. DNA for the CDR3: TGTGCCAGTATTCAATCCGGGACAGGGAATCAGCCCCAGCATTTT. The complete variable domain, with remaining parts taken from reference TRBV19 and TRBJ1-5, reads DGGITQSPKYLFRKEGQNVTLSCEQNLNHDAMYWYRQDPGQGLRLIYYSQIVNDFQKGDIAEGYSVSREKKESFPLTVTSAQKNPTAFYLCASIQSGTGNQPQHFGDGTRLSIL.

This clone occurred many times. V usage is TRBV12-3 or TRBV12-4 and J usage is TRBJ2-4; D ambiguous. The CDR3 contains 15 residues. Trimming took 4 bases from V and 0 from J, leaving 10 bases between them. The CDR3 DNA follows: TGTGCCAGCAGTTCTCCCGAACTAGCCAAAAACATTCAGTACTTC. Translation gives CASSSPELAKNIQYF.

This clone showed up many times. The chain is built from TRBV9 and TRBJ2-3, with D possibly being TRBD1 (7 bases). The CDR3 runs 19 residues. V was pared by 0 bases and J by 5 bases, with 25 bases between. Germline CDR1 is SGDLS and CDR2 is YYNGEE. CDR3 residues: CASSVGGGTAKNAQDTQYF. The CDR3 nucleotides are TGTGCCAGCAGCGTAGGAGGGGGGACAGCCAAAAACGCACAAGATACGCAGTATTTT.

This clone was seen ten or more times. The chain links TRBV7-2 to TRBJ2-1, with 12 bases fitting TRBD2. The CDR3 is 18 residues long. Germline CDR1 SGHTA, CDR2 FQGNSA. V shed 3 bases and J 7 bases; nucleotides not matched to a gene: 13. Written as DNA, the CDR3 is TGTGCCAGCAGCTTCCCTCGACTAGCGGGAGTAGACTCTAATGAGCAGTTCTTC. Protein sequence: CASSFPRLAGVDSNEQFF.

The chain carries TRBV5-5 and TRBJ1-3; D gene uncertain. Germline CDR1 SGHKS, CDR2 YYEKEE (reference sequence). V lost 1 base and J 4 bases, leaving 15 bases between the germline ends. The CDR3 is 16 amino acids. The DNA of the CDR3 is TGTGCCAGCAGCTTGTCGGCAGGAACGAGGGGAAACACCATATATTTT. Amino acids: CASSLSAGTRGNTIYF.

This clone appeared many times. The rearrangement uses TRBV2 and TRBJ2-7; 7 bases agree with TRBD2. Germline trimming cut 5 bases from V and 5 bases from J; bases unmatched to any gene: 3. The CDR3 is 12 amino acids. Germline V gives CDR1 SNHLY, CDR2 FYNNEI. The CDR3 region has the DNA TGTGCCAGCAGTATAGCGGGTAACGAGCAGTACGTC. It specifies CASSIAGNEQYV.

A remark on this clone: Sequence at one end of the junction differs from germline and may be a read error. The chain joins TRBV30 to TRBJ2-7, with no clear D. The germline gives CDR1 GTSNPN, CDR2 SVGIG (reference sequence). This CDR3 has 13 residues. The CDR3 loop is CAWNIGQNYEQYF. CDR3 sequence (DNA): TGTGCCTGGAATATAGGGCAGAACTACGAGCAGTACTTT.

This clone was counted many times. This chain links TRBV6-2 or TRBV6-3 with TRBJ2-7, with 9 bases aligning to TRBD2. Trimming removed 2 bases from V and 2 bases from J; junction bases left unmatched: 4. The CDR3 has 15 amino acids. The germline gives CDR1 MNHEY, CDR2 SVGEGT. As DNA, the CDR3 is TGTGCCAGCAGTTACGACCCTAGCGGGGCCTACGAGCAGTACGTC. This translates into CASSYDPSGAYEQYV.

This clone appeared many times. J is TRBJ1-5 and V is TRBV11-1, with 8 bases fitting TRBD1. The CDR3 has 17 residues. The V segment lost 4 bases and the J segment 3 bases; nucleotides outside the gene matches: 11. Germline CDR1 SGHAT, CDR2 FQDESV (reference sequence). The CDR3 reads CASSSTFQGAHNQPQHF. The CDR3 bases are TGTGCCAGCAGCTCCACATTCCAGGGGGCGCACAATCAGCCCCAGCATTTT.

This clone was counted at least ten times. The chain links TRBV5-6 to TRBJ2-2; D tentatively fits TRBD1 or TRBD2 (5 bases each). Between the trimmed V and J ends, which lost 6 bases and 5 bases, there was a span of 26 bases. This CDR3 spans 18 amino acids. The V gene's germline CDR1 is SGHDT and CDR2 YYEEEE. CDR3 in amino acids: CASTPRSGTSTWTGELFF. The CDR3 nucleotides read TGTGCCAGCACCCCTAGATCCGGGACCAGCACTTGGACCGGGGAGCTGTTTTTT.

This clone has at least ten counts. This chain links TRBV6-1 with TRBJ2-7, with D unresolved. The CDR3 is made up of 13 amino acids. Trimming shortened V by 5 bases and J by 0 bases, and 8 bases separated the two germline ends. Germline CDR1 reads MNHNS; CDR2 reads SASEGT. CDR3 bases: TGTGCCAGCAGTACCCCGGGCTCCTACGAGCAGTACTTC. The encoded protein is CASSTPGSYEQYF.

At least ten counts were recorded for this clone. The chain has TRBV12-3 or TRBV12-4 and TRBJ1-1, with D tentatively TRBD1 (5 bases). CDR3 size: 14 residues. Trimming took 5 bases from V and 8 from J, leaving 18 bases between them. CDR3 residues: CASSLVGGDAEAFF. Here the CDR3 DNA reads TGTGCCAGCAGTCTTGTTGGGGGGGACGCCGAAGCTTTCTTT.

Within the sample, this clone is medium-sized. This rearrangement joins TRBV20-1 to TRBJ2-1, with 13 nucleotides matching TRBD2. Germline V gene sequence: CDR1 DFQATT, CDR2 SNEGSKA (reference sequence). With 0 bases clipped from V and 10 bases from J, the junction kept 9 bases outside the gene matches. The CDR3 loop spans 16 amino acids. CDR3 DNA sequence: TGCAGTGCTAGAGATGTTACTAGCGGGAGGGCCCAGGAGCAGTTCTTC. Translation: CSARDVTSGRAQEQFF.

This clone was seen at least ten times. The genes are TRBV6-2 or TRBV6-3 and TRBJ2-1, with 7 positions matching TRBD2. With 5 bases clipped from V and 3 bases from J, the junction kept 7 bases outside the gene matches. CDR1 is MNHEY and CDR2 is SVGEGT in the germline V gene. CDR3 length: 15 residues. DNA for the CDR3: TGTGCCAGCAGTAAACCGGGACTACTCTACAATGAGCAGTTCTTC. This sequence encodes CASSKPGLLYNEQFF.

This clone came up a few times. The chain couples TRBV12-3 or TRBV12-4 to TRBJ1-2; 7 positions match TRBD1. This CDR3 has 17 amino acids. With V trimmed by 6 bases and J by 4 bases, 17 bases remained unmatched. In nucleotides, the CDR3 is TGTGCCAGCAGCCGACAGACAGGGAGTAAATCCGGCTATGGCTACACCTTC. The encoded protein is CASSRQTGSKSGYGYTF.

The CDR3 here is CASSQVPGGGQPQHF. CDR3 bases: TGTGCCAGCAGCCAAGTCCCAGGGGGCGGTCAGCCCCAGCATTTT. The rearrangement joins TRBV3-1 to TRBJ1-5; 8 bases are shared with TRBD1. V shed 1 base and J 6 bases; nucleotides not matched to a gene: 5. CDR1 is LGHDT and CDR2 is YNNKEL in the germline V gene (reference sequence). CDR3 size: 15 residues. Complete variable domain (other parts from reference TRBV3-1 and TRBJ1-5): DTAVSQTPKYLVTQMGNDKSIKCEQNLGHDTMYWYKQDSKKFLKIMFSYNNKELIINETVPNRFSPKSPDKAHLNLHINSLELGDSAVYFCASSQVPGGGQPQHFGDGTRLSIL.

Concerning this clone itself: Mismatch with germline at one junction end may stem from a read error. This chain joins TRBV20-1 and TRBJ1-5; D remains unclear. The CDR3 contains 14 residues. CDR1 is DFQATT and CDR2 is SNEGSKA in the germline V gene (reference sequence). The CDR3 spells CSALTWVLNHPQHF. The CDR3 nucleotides read TGCAGTGCTTTGACATGGGTCCTCAATCATCCCCAGCATTTT.

Concerning this clone itself: A much larger clonotype is one base distant, so this may be a read error. The chain has TRBV29-1 and TRBJ2-3; D not certain. In germline, CDR1 is SQVTM, CDR2 ANQGSEA. CDR3 length: 12 amino acids. CDR3 bases: TGCATCGTTGAAGTCAACACAGATACGCAGTATTTT. Translating it yields CIVEVNTDTQYF.

The J gene is TRBJ1-1, the V gene TRBV20-1, with D perhaps TRBD1 (6 bases). Germline CDR1 DFQATT, CDR2 SNEGSKA (reference sequence). Deletions cut 2 bases from V and 3 bases from J, with 13 bases between. The CDR3 totals 14 residues. The CDR3 sequence is CSARQGCSDTEAFF. The CDR3, as DNA: TGCAGTGCTAGACAGGGGTGTAGTGACACTGAAGCTTTCTTT.